This T cell receptor (beta chain) was captured in a study of T cell repertoires in cytomegalovirus infection. There are 17 residues in the CDR3. In germline, CDR1 is SGHNT, CDR2 YENEEA. V lost 0 bases, J lost 5 bases, and 10 bases stayed unmatched. TCRdb processed the reads anew with MiXCR; each CDR3 protein has one entry. The sample has about 740,000 distinct CDR3 sequences, approximately 34% seen once; the top ten hold more than 2.5%. Sequences were obtained from PBMCs. The receptor was isolated from a human donor in good health (CMV status not recorded). Some clones in this sample may be carry-over from other donors' samples. The chain uses TRBV11-3 and TRBJ2-1; 7 bases align to TRBD2. The CDR3 DNA sequence: TGTGCCAGCAGCTTAGAGGGGACTATCGGGAGTCACAATGAGCAGTTCTTC. This codes for CASSLEGTIGSHNEQFF.